The source of this TCR beta chain is a study of T cells in Graves' hyperthyroidism and ophthalmopathy. CDR1 is DFQATT and CDR2 is SNEGSKA in the germline V gene (reference sequence). V lost 5 bases, J lost 4 bases, and 7 bases stayed unmatched. This CDR3 spans 14 amino acids. Study findings and constraints: Separation of ophthalmopathy from stable hyperthyroidism was achieved by a 13 V-J model.

Turning to this clonotype: The antigen is unknown.

The CDR3 regions of TCR beta were amplified from RNA transcripts. RT-PCR in the first round (using the HTBI primer set) targeted the TCR CDR3. Each CDR3 protein gets one entry after TCRdb re-called the multiplex PCR reads with MiXCR. Among more than 300,000 distinct CDR3 sequences listed, 15% to 20% were seen once. The sequencing sample was made of blood. This clonotype was obtained from a man between 18 and 29 years old with Graves' ophthalmopathy. The chain carries TRBV20-1 and TRBJ1-2, with 10 bases matching TRBD1. The CDR3 bases are TGCAGTGCTCTAGACAGGGGGCGCGCCTATGGCTACACCTTC. The encoded protein is CSALDRGRAYGYTF.